Below, 9 T cell receptor beta chains from the same sample are listed, as sequenced in a study of early T cells in non-severe SARS-CoV-2 infection. MiXCR was run by TCRdb on the 5' RACE reads, yielding one entry per CDR3 protein. Here the sample spans tens of thousands of distinct CDR3 sequences, roughly 4.9% being singletons. Specimen: whole blood. The receptors here all came from an adult who was a healthcare worker with PCR-confirmed SARS-CoV-2 infection or an uninfected control (not recorded which).

This clonotype occurred many times. The chain links TRBV5-4 to TRBJ2-7, with 10 bases fitting TRBD2. V shed 6 bases and J 3 bases; nucleotides not matched to a gene: 6. Germline V gene lookup returns CDR1 SGHNT and CDR2 YYREEE (reference sequence). The CDR3 is 14 amino acids. Here the CDR3 DNA reads TGTGCCAGCAATCGAGGACTAGCGGACTACGAGCAGTACTTC. It encodes CASNRGLADYEQYF.

This clonotype has ten or more counts. The chain has TRBV15 and TRBJ2-1, with D perhaps TRBD1 or TRBD2 (5 bases each). The CDR3 has 15 residues. In germline, CDR1 is LNHNV, CDR2 YYDKDF (reference sequence). V dropped 0 bases and J dropped 13 bases, with 19 bases sitting between them. The CDR3: CATSRDNVGTAKQFF. The CDR3 DNA sequence: TGTGCCACCAGCAGAGATAATGTGGGGACCGCCAAACAGTTCTTC.

This clonotype has only a few counts. V usage is TRBV12-3 or TRBV12-4 and J usage is TRBJ1-5; TRBD1 is a possible D gene (6 bases). The CDR3 totals 14 residues. Deletions cut 3 bases from V and 5 bases from J, with 11 bases between. The CDR3 loop reads CASSFGGSDQPQHF. In DNA, the CDR3 is TGTGCCAGCAGTTTCGGGGGCAGCGATCAGCCCCAGCATTTT.

This clonotype showed up many times. J is TRBJ1-5 and V is TRBV7-2; TRBD1 is a possible D gene (6 bases). CDR3 size: 16 residues. From germline, CDR1 is SGHTA and CDR2 FQGNSA. Trimming pared 2 bases from V and 3 bases from J, leaving 14 bases between. The CDR3 spells CASSLQGTLTNQPQHF. The CDR3 DNA is TGTGCCAGCAGCTTACAGGGGACCCTCACCAATCAGCCCCAGCATTTT. Full variable domain (rest looked up from reference TRBV7-2 and TRBJ1-5): GAGVSQSPSNKVTEKGKDVELRCDPISGHTALYWYRQSLGQGLEFLIYFQGNSAPDKSGLPSDRFSAERTGGSVSTLTIQRTQQEDSAVYLCASSLQGTLTNQPQHFGDGTRLSIL.

Many counts were recorded for this clonotype. This chain uses TRBV6-6 with TRBJ2-7; no clear D gene. Trimming shortened V by 2 bases and J by 6 bases, and 8 bases separated the two germline ends. Germline assignment: CDR1 MNHNY and CDR2 SVGAGI (reference sequence). The CDR3 has 12 amino acids. CDR3 nucleotide sequence: TGTGCCAGCAGTTACAAAGGTCGCGAGCAGTACTTC. Translation gives CASSYKGREQYF.

The chain recombines TRBV9 with TRBJ1-4; D is ambiguous. CDR1 and CDR2 from the germline V gene are SGDLS and YYNGEE. V lost 3 bases and J lost 0, with 9 bases in between. The CDR3 is 15 residues long. CDR3 bases: TGTGCCAGCAGCGAGAACAGCGCAACTAATGAAAAACTGTTTTTT. Encoded protein: CASSENSATNEKLFF.

This clonotype has a handful of counts. J is TRBJ1-4 and V is TRBV12-3 or TRBV12-4; D is possibly TRBD1 (6 bases). The CDR3 is 14 amino acids. Trimming removed 8 bases from V and 2 bases from J, with 12 bases in between. CDR3 in amino acids: CASRVGGTNEKLFF. CDR3 in DNA: TGTGCCAGCCGTGTGGGGGGCACTAATGAAAAACTGTTTTTT.

This chain links TRBV7-6 with TRBJ2-7; D uncertain. V dropped 1 base and J dropped 2 bases, with 9 bases sitting between them. CDR3 size: 14 residues. Germline lookup yields CDR1 SGHVS and CDR2 FNYEAQ. The DNA of the CDR3 is TGTGCCAGCAGCTTAGTTCGCGGTACCTACGAGCAGTACTTC. Encoded protein: CASSLVRGTYEQYF.

The chain is built from TRBV7-9 and TRBJ2-2; D remains unclear. Per germline, CDR1 SEHNR and CDR2 FQNEAQ (reference sequence). The CDR3 spans 16 residues. The ends were cut back, 2 bases at V and 0 bases at J, with 10 bases in the middle. DNA for the CDR3: TGTGCCAGCAGCTTATATCCCGGAACGAACACCGGGGAGCTGTTTTTT. Encoded protein: CASSLYPGTNTGELFF.